The 29 T cell receptor beta chains presented below share a single source sample, sequenced in a study of blood T cell repertoires in COVID-19. Some clones are missing from TCRdb's copy, which holds only in-frame ones; the method was immunoSEQ multiplex PCR. The sample shows 130,000 to 150,000 clones, roughly three quarters of them seen only once. Sequencing was done on a sample of peripheral blood. Receptors originate from a woman aged 55-70 years with acute or convalescent COVID-19.

This sequence joins TRBV2 and TRBJ1-1; D gene ambiguous. Germline V gene sequence: CDR1 SNHLY, CDR2 FYNNEI. The V end was cut by 7 bases, the J end by 0 bases, with 15 bases between. The CDR3 runs 15 residues. The CDR3 sequence is CASMAGFPMNTEAFF. The CDR3, as DNA: TGTGCCAGCATGGCGGGTTTTCCGATGAACACTGAAGCTTTCTTT. Using reference TRBV2 and TRBJ1-1 for the parts outside the CDR3, the full variable domain is EPEVTQTPSHQVTQMGQEVILRCVPISNHLYFYWYRQILGQKVEFLVSFYNNEISEKSEIFDDQFSVERPDGSNFTLKIRSTKLEDSAMYFCASMAGFPMNTEAFFGQGTRLTVV.

This rearrangement joins TRBV7-3 to TRBJ2-1; a possible D gene is TRBD2 (6 bases). The germline gives CDR1 SGHTA, CDR2 FQGTGA. The CDR3 extends over 16 amino acids. Trimming stripped 1 base from V and 6 bases from J, with 16 bases between. For the CDR3, the DNA is TGTGCCAGCAGCTTAAGACCGGGAGCCCCGGTCAATGAGCAGTTCTTC. It translates to CASSLRPGAPVNEQFF.

The genes are TRBV19 and TRBJ1-1, with D perhaps matching TRBD1 (6 bases). V was cut by 4 bases and J by 2 bases, with 20 bases left in between. From germline, CDR1 is LNHDA and CDR2 SQIVND (reference sequence). The CDR3 extends over 17 amino acids. The CDR3 coding sequence is TGTGCCAGTAGTACCTTCCGGACTGGACAGTCCAACACTGAAGCTTTCTTT. This codes for CASSTFRTGQSNTEAFF.

This clone showed up just once. The chain links TRBV15 to TRBJ2-5; 9 bases fit TRBD1. The CDR3 spans 15 residues. Germline V gene data show CDR1 as LNHNV and CDR2 as YYDKDF (reference sequence). With V trimmed by 9 bases and J by 3 bases, 11 bases remained unmatched. CDR3 nucleotide sequence: TGTGCCACAAACGAGCACAGGGGGCGGGAAGAGACCCAGTACTTC. Its translation is CATNEHRGREETQYF.

This clone was observed a few times. This chain uses TRBV7-3 with TRBJ1-6; D gene uncertain. This CDR3 is 14 amino acids long. Germline-derived CDR1 and CDR2 are SGHTA and FQGTGA. V lost 5 bases and J 7 bases, leaving 12 bases between the germline ends. The CDR3 loop reads CASSLDHGNSPLHF. The CDR3 DNA sequence: TGTGCCAGCAGCCTTGATCACGGGAATTCACCCCTCCACTTT.

V usage is TRBV5-1 and J usage is TRBJ2-1, with 13 nucleotides matching TRBD2. CDR1 is SGHRS, CDR2 YFSETQ, per germline. The length of the CDR3 is 15 residues. With V trimmed by 3 bases and J by 8 bases, 5 bases remained unmatched. CDR3 in amino acids: CASSYGLAGDHEQFF. DNA of the CDR3: TGCGCCAGCAGCTACGGACTAGCGGGAGATCATGAGCAGTTCTTC.

This chain links TRBV3-1 (or the pseudogene TRBV3-2) with TRBJ2-1, with TRBD2 identical over 7 bases. The junction had 5 bases not matched to a gene; V was cut back by 3 bases and J by 3 bases. This CDR3 is built from 15 residues. CDR1 LGHDT and CDR2 YNNKEL come from the germline V gene (reference sequence). CDR3 in amino acids: CASSHRTSIYNEQFF. The CDR3 nucleotides are TGTGCCAGCAGCCACCGGACTAGTATCTACAATGAGCAGTTCTTC.

V gene TRBV6-4 combines with J gene TRBJ2-1, with D perhaps matching TRBD2 (6 bases). Per the germline V gene, CDR1 is MRHNA and CDR2 is SNTAGT. The ends were cut back, 8 bases at V and 9 bases at J, with 17 bases in the middle. The CDR3 has 13 residues. In DNA form, the CDR3 reads TGTGCCAGCTCGGGGGAGTTTGCCGGTGAGCAGTTCTTC. Protein: CASSGEFAGEQFF.

The chain carries TRBV9 and TRBJ2-7; 7 nucleotides match TRBD1. Germline CDR1 and CDR2: SGDLS and YYNGEE. This CDR3 has 15 amino acids. V dropped 2 bases and J dropped 0; count of bases not matched to a gene: 5. CDR3 region: CASSVGTVSSYEQYF. The CDR3 DNA sequence: TGTGCCAGCAGCGTTGGGACAGTGAGCTCCTACGAGCAGTACTTC.

V is TRBV15 and J is TRBJ2-1, with 13 bases that match TRBD2. There are 16 residues in the CDR3. V lost 3 bases, J lost 5 bases, and 4 bases stayed unmatched. Germline CDR1 LNHNV, CDR2 YYDKDF (reference sequence). CDR3: CATSRWTSGSDNEQFF. In DNA, the CDR3 is TGTGCCACCAGCAGGTGGACTAGCGGGAGCGACAATGAGCAGTTCTTC.

Regarding this clone: A junction end diverges from the germline sequence, so it may reflect a read error. V gene TRBV18 combines with J gene TRBJ1-4, with no clear D. CDR1 is KGHSH, CDR2 LQKENI, per germline. CDR3 size: 16 residues. CDR3 in DNA: TGTGCCAGCTCACCACCCGCAGGCGCCCTTAATCAAAAACTGTTTTTT. This encodes CASSPPAGALNQKLFF.

The chain combines TRBV6-5 with TRBJ2-7; D possibly corresponds to TRBD1 (5 bases). The CDR3 contains 16 residues. Germline V gives CDR1 MNHEY, CDR2 SVGAGI. The germline V and J ends were trimmed by 0 bases and 9 bases, with 21 bases remaining between them. The CDR3 protein is CASSYSVWGRDFVQYF. The CDR3 coding sequence is TGTGCCAGCAGTTACTCCGTATGGGGCAGGGATTTCGTGCAGTACTTC.

The V call is TRBV5-6, the J call TRBJ1-6; 7 bases align to TRBD1. The germline gives CDR1 SGHDT, CDR2 YYEEEE. V lost 4 bases and J lost 9; bases outside the gene matches: 13. The CDR3 covers 16 residues. The CDR3 DNA is TGTGCCAGCAGCCGTTGGGACAGCCACCCCTCTTCACCCCTCCACTTT. Translation: CASSRWDSHPSSPLHF.

The genes are TRBV10-3 and TRBJ1-2; D call uncertain. Trimming took off 0 bases at V and 7 bases at J, with 9 bases between the two ends. The CDR3 totals 13 residues. The germline V gene has CDR1 ENHRY and CDR2 SYGVKD. The CDR3: CAISESGGSGYTF. The CDR3 nucleotides are TGTGCCATCAGTGAGTCAGGAGGGAGTGGCTACACCTTC.

The V and J genes are TRBV13 and TRBJ2-2; TRBD1 matches at 7 bases. V shed 3 bases and J 7 bases; nucleotides not matched to a gene: 14. This CDR3 is built from 17 residues. Germline CDR1 is PRHDT and CDR2 is FYEKMQ (reference sequence). CDR3 nucleotides: TGTGCCAGCAGCTTCTTGGACAGGACCGTTCTGTACGGGGAGCTGTTTTTT. This encodes CASSFLDRTVLYGELFF.

The chain combines TRBV11-3 with TRBJ2-2; D is unresolved. Germline lookup yields CDR1 SGHNT and CDR2 YENEEA. CDR3 size: 13 residues. V lost 1 base and J 6 bases, leaving 6 bases between the germline ends. Here the CDR3 reads CASSLVRAGELFF. In DNA, the CDR3 is TGTGCCAGCAGCTTAGTGCGTGCCGGGGAGCTGTTTTTT.

This chain connects TRBV5-4 to TRBJ1-1; 8 nucleotides align to TRBD1. There are 15 residues in the CDR3. Germline CDR1 and CDR2: SGHNT and YYREEE (reference sequence). J lost 2 bases, V lost 4 bases, and 7 bases had no gene match. CDR3 DNA: TGTGCCAGCAGCCCGAGGACAGGGAGTAACACTGAAGCTTTCTTT. Its protein product is CASSPRTGSNTEAFF.

The chain combines TRBV6-5 with TRBJ2-2; 10 bases line up with TRBD2. Germline CDR1 reads MNHEY; CDR2 reads SVGAGI. The CDR3 has 15 residues. After removal of 8 bases from V and 3 bases from J, the junction contained 6 bases not matched to a gene. The CDR3 nucleotides are TGTGCCAGCCTAGCGGGAGCCCAGCACACCGGGGAGCTGTTTTTT. This codes for CASLAGAQHTGELFF.

The chain recombines TRBV6-5 with TRBJ2-7; perhaps TRBD1 as D (6 bases). The CDR3 length is 14 residues. Germline V gene data show CDR1 as MNHEY and CDR2 as SVGAGI. With 7 bases removed from V and 2 bases from J, the gap between germline ends came to 15 bases. CDR3 region: CASTGDQFPYEQYF. As DNA, the CDR3 is TGTGCCAGCACAGGGGACCAATTTCCCTACGAGCAGTACTTC.

The chain links TRBV30 to TRBJ2-3, with 7 bases fitting TRBD2. This CDR3 contains 15 residues. The junction had 7 bases not matched to a gene; V was cut back by 4 bases and J by 0 bases. The germline CDR1 and CDR2 sequences are GTSNPN and SVGIG (reference sequence). The CDR3 protein is CAWTAGTASTDTQYF. CDR3 sequence (DNA): TGTGCCTGGACAGCGGGAACCGCCAGCACAGATACGCAGTATTTT.

For the CDR3, the DNA is TGTGCCAGCAGCTTACCAGGGTTTCAAAATGAAGCTTTCTTT. Its protein is CASSLPGFQNEAFF. The chain couples TRBV13 to TRBJ1-1; D is possibly TRBD1 (5 bases). Trimming shortened V by 2 bases and J by 7 bases, and 14 bases separated the two germline ends. Germline V CDR1 and CDR2: PRHDT, FYEKMQ (reference sequence). This CDR3 has 14 amino acids. Supplemented by reference TRBV13 and TRBJ1-1, the full variable domain reads AAGVIQSPRHLIKEKRETATLKCYPIPRHDTVYWYQQGPGQDPQFLISFYEKMQSDKGSIPDRFSAQQFSDYHSELNMSSLELGDSALYFCASSLPGFQNEAFFGQGTRLTVV.

The V gene is TRBV5-1, the J gene TRBJ1-4; D is ambiguous. The length of the CDR3 is 17 residues. The V and J ends lost 0 bases and 8 bases respectively, with 20 bases between them. Germline V CDR1 and CDR2: SGHRS, YFSETQ. The CDR3 sequence is CASSLVGSGSQREKLFF. The CDR3 DNA follows: TGCGCCAGCAGCTTGGTTGGTTCGGGAAGCCAGAGGGAAAAACTGTTTTTT.

The J gene is TRBJ1-5, the V gene TRBV15, with 12 bases fitting TRBD1. The CDR3 spans 15 residues. Germline trimming cut 5 bases from V and 7 bases from J; bases unmatched to any gene: 6. Germline CDR1 reads LNHNV; CDR2 reads YYDKDF (reference sequence). CDR3 bases: TGTGCCACCAGCCGGGACAGGGGGCTCGGGCAGCCCCAGCATTTT. It is translated as CATSRDRGLGQPQHF. Complete variable domain (other parts from reference TRBV15 and TRBJ1-5): DAMVIQNPRYQVTQFGKPVTLSCSQTLNHNVMYWYQQKSSQAPKLLFHYYDKDFNNEADTPDNFQSRRPNTSFCFLDIRSPGLGDTAMYLCATSRDRGLGQPQHFGDGTRLSIL.

The genes are TRBV7-8 and TRBJ2-1; the D is unclear. The CDR3 is 11 residues long. With 1 base removed from V and 10 bases from J, the gap between germline ends came to 5 bases. CDR1 SGHVS and CDR2 FQNEAQ come from the germline V gene. The CDR3: CASSLGREQFF. The CDR3 region has the DNA TGTGCCAGCAGCTTAGGCCGGGAGCAGTTCTTC.

This clone turned up a few times. The rearrangement joins TRBV28 to TRBJ2-7, with D perhaps matching TRBD2 (6 bases). Per germline, CDR1 MDHEN and CDR2 SYDVKM. This CDR3 spans 13 amino acids. Trimming stripped 3 bases from V and 6 bases from J, with 12 bases between. CDR3 nucleotides: TGTGCCAGCAGTTTCGGGACTCTCCCCGAGCAGTACTTC. Translation: CASSFGTLPEQYF.

DNA of the CDR3: TGTGCCAGCAGTTACGGGTTGGGGCCATCCTACAATGAGCAGTTCTTC. Translating gives CASSYGLGPSYNEQFF. The J gene is TRBJ2-1, the V gene TRBV6-5; D is perhaps TRBD1 (5 bases). Germline V lookup: CDR1 MNHEY, CDR2 SVGAGI. The CDR3 sequence is 16 residues long. The germline V and J ends were trimmed by 2 bases and 1 base, with 12 bases remaining between them.

As DNA, the CDR3 is TGTGCCAGCTCACGTAACGGCGGTGGCTCTGGAAACACCATATATTTT. This gives the protein CASSRNGGGSGNTIYF. This chain connects TRBV18 to TRBJ1-3; no definite D call. The CDR3 totals 16 residues. Germline CDR1 is KGHSH and CDR2 is LQKENI. The V end lost 4 bases, the J end lost 0 bases, and 13 bases lay between the germline ends. Variable domain in full (rest from reference TRBV18 and TRBJ1-3): NAGVMQNPRHLVRRRGQEARLRCSPMKGHSHVYWYRQLPEEGLKFMVYLQKENIIDESGMPKERFSAEFPKEGPSILRIQQVVRGDSAAYFCASSRNGGGSGNTIYFGEGSWLTVV.

V is TRBV2 and J is TRBJ2-5, with TRBD1 identical over 7 bases. The CDR3 consists of 15 residues. J lost 4 bases, V lost 4 bases, and 9 bases had no gene match. Germline V lookup: CDR1 SNHLY, CDR2 FYNNEI. The CDR3 region has the DNA TGTGCCAGCAGTGGACAGGGTAGAGTTGGAGAGACCCAGTACTTC. Its protein product is CASSGQGRVGETQYF.

This clone has more than one count but fewer than ten. The chain is built from TRBV4-1 and TRBJ2-2, with 10 bases lining up with TRBD2. CDR1 MGHRA and CDR2 YSYEKL come from the germline V gene. The CDR3 extends over 15 amino acids. V lost 1 base to trimming and J lost 8 bases; unmatched junction nucleotides: 4. In nucleotides, the CDR3 is TGCGCCAGCAGCCAAGCTAGCGGGAGATTAGGGGAGCTGTTTTTT. Translated: CASSQASGRLGELFF.